The clone carrying this T cell receptor (beta chain) has a handful of counts. Its antigen is as yet unknown. This sample is part of a study of beta chain features in type 1 diabetes. Study context: No patient-donor differences in age, gender, total cells or subset yield. Whole-study results and caveats: A greater similarity of naive, central memory and Treg TCRB repertoires was seen among patients than among healthy donors. Using cDNA template may skew counts toward highly expressing activated cells.

The authors reverse transcribed all of the isolated RNA, so sequencing captured expressed TCRB transcripts. Generated by immunoSEQ multiplex PCR, the TCRdb table keeps only in-frame clones and is missing some. The sample includes 900,000 or so clones, roughly 15% of them seen just once. The CDR3 is made up of 14 amino acids. Germline CDR1 is MDHEN and CDR2 is SYDVKM. V was cut by 5 bases and J by 0 bases, with 11 bases left in between. The sequenced sample consisted of naive CD4+ T cells from blood. The sequence was collected from a young woman in good health. The rearrangement joins TRBV28 to TRBJ2-7, with unresolved D. DNA for the CDR3: TGTGCCAGCAGTCGCCCGGGCCTCTCCTACGAGCAGTACTTC. Its protein is CASSRPGLSYEQYF.